These 14 T cell receptor beta chains originate from one sample sequenced in a study of T cell responses to AZD1222 COVID-19 vaccine. The repertoire was sequenced with immunoSEQ multiplex PCR; TCRdb's copy has only in-frame clones and lacks some. The sample carries 100,000 to 120,000 clones, 89% recorded once. Specimen: peripheral blood, collected on day 0 of MenACWY control vaccination. These TCRs come from an adult in good health.

The chain couples TRBV24-1 to TRBJ2-1, with unresolved D. Trimming removed 4 bases at V and 0 bases at J, with 6 bases between. The CDR3 is 14 residues long. Germline loops: CDR1 KGHDR, CDR2 SFDVKD. The CDR3 protein is CATSEAGSYNEQFF. The DNA of the CDR3 is TGTGCCACCAGTGAAGCAGGCTCCTACAATGAGCAGTTCTTC.

The CDR3 region is CASSLGQAASTDTQYF. The CDR3 DNA is TGCGCCAGCAGCTTGGGACAGGCGGCTAGCACAGATACGCAGTATTTT. This rearrangement joins TRBV5-1 to TRBJ2-3; weak D call: TRBD1 (6 bases). The germline V gene encodes CDR1 SGHRS and CDR2 YFSETQ. This CDR3 is 16 amino acids long. With 0 bases removed from V and 0 bases from J, the gap between germline ends came to 11 bases.

The chain joins TRBV5-4 to TRBJ2-7; the D gene is possibly TRBD1 (6 bases). Germline V CDR1 and CDR2: SGHNT, YYREEE (reference sequence). Trimming stripped 4 bases from V and 0 bases from J, with 14 bases between. This CDR3 is built from 15 residues. The CDR3 sequence is CASSPQTGFSYEQYF. The CDR3, as DNA: TGTGCCAGCAGCCCGCAGACAGGCTTCTCCTACGAGCAGTACTTC.

V gene TRBV4-1 combines with J gene TRBJ1-4; D gene uncertain. This CDR3 is 14 amino acids long. Trimming left V 3 bases short and J 7 bases short, with 12 bases between. Germline lookup yields CDR1 MGHRA and CDR2 YSYEKL. CDR3 sequence reads: CASSHRLGSEKLFF. CDR3 bases: TGCGCCAGCAGCCACCGACTGGGGAGTGAAAAACTGTTTTTT.

The chain combines TRBV6-5 with TRBJ2-6; D possibly corresponds to TRBD1 (6 bases). Trimming removed 6 bases at V and 1 base at J, with 10 bases between. This CDR3 contains 15 residues. Germline CDR1 and CDR2: MNHEY and SVGAGI. DNA of the CDR3: TGTGCCAGCAGGAGACAGGAATCTGGGGCCAACGTCCTGACTTTC. Translated, it gives CASRRQESGANVLTF.

The V call is TRBV11-1, the J call TRBJ2-3; maybe TRBD2 (5 bases). The ends were cut back, 0 bases at V and 5 bases at J, with 9 bases in the middle. CDR1 and CDR2 (germline): SGHAT, FQDESV (reference sequence). The CDR3 length is 14 residues. CDR3 in amino acids: CASSLALGGDTQYF. In DNA form, the CDR3 reads TGTGCCAGCAGCTTAGCGCTAGGAGGAGATACGCAGTATTTT. Using reference TRBV11-1 and TRBJ2-3 for the parts outside the CDR3, the full variable domain is EAEVAQSPRYKITEKSQAVAFWCDPISGHATLYWYRQILGQGPELLVQFQDESVVDDSQLPKDRFSAERLKGVDSTLKIQPAELGDSAMYLCASSLALGGDTQYFGPGTRLTVL.

The chain is built from TRBV5-1 and TRBJ1-5; D gene ambiguous. This CDR3 has 15 residues. The germline V gene encodes CDR1 SGHRS and CDR2 YFSETQ. V was trimmed by 7 bases and J by 3 bases, leaving 17 bases between them. CDR3 bases: TGCGCCAGCGCACTTGACGGGCTTCCCAATCAGCCCCAGCATTTT. It specifies CASALDGLPNQPQHF.

The genes are TRBV11-2 and TRBJ2-3, with 11 bases that match TRBD2. After removal of 5 bases from V and 5 bases from J, the junction contained 12 bases not matched to a gene. The V gene's germline CDR1 is SGHAT and CDR2 FQNNGV. The CDR3 has 17 residues. CDR3 DNA: TGTGCCAGCAGCGCCAAGATAGCGGGGGGGCGGAAAGATACGCAGTATTTT. It specifies CASSAKIAGGRKDTQYF. Supplemented by reference TRBV11-2 and TRBJ2-3, the full variable domain reads EAGVAQSPRYKIIEKRQSVAFWCNPISGHATLYWYQQILGQGPKLLIQFQNNGVVDDSQLPKDRFSAERLKGVDSTLKIQPAKLEDSAVYLCASSAKIAGGRKDTQYFGPGTRLTVL.

The CDR3 DNA reads TGTGCCAGCAGGGACAGGGTAGGTTCACCCCTCCACTTT. Amino acid sequence: CASRDRVGSPLHF. This chain uses TRBV28 with TRBJ1-6; TRBD1 agrees at 8 bases. The CDR3 is 13 amino acids. Germline values: CDR1 MDHEN, CDR2 SYDVKM. The ends lost 6 bases at V and 9 bases at J; junction bases unmatched: 4.

The genes are TRBV5-1 and TRBJ1-1; D is unclear. Deletions cut 6 bases from V and 0 bases from J, with 9 bases between. This CDR3 has 13 residues. Per the germline V gene, CDR1 is SGHRS and CDR2 is YFSETQ. CDR3: CASKPDLNTEAFF. The CDR3 DNA is TGCGCCAGCAAACCGGACTTGAACACTGAAGCTTTCTTT.

The rearrangement uses TRBV6-2 or TRBV6-3 and TRBJ2-5; 9 nucleotides line up with TRBD2. The CDR3 spans 17 residues. In germline, CDR1 is MNHEY, CDR2 SVGEGT. V gave up 0 bases and J gave up 4 bases; unmatched junction bases: 9. The CDR3 protein is CASSYSIGGGVGETQYF. CDR3 DNA sequence: TGTGCCAGCAGTTACTCGATCGGCGGGGGGGTAGGAGAGACCCAGTACTTC.

V and J are TRBV7-9 and TRBJ1-1; 11 bases map to TRBD1. This CDR3 is built from 13 residues. J gave up 5 bases and V 5 bases, and 1 base lay outside the gene matches. Looked up from germline, CDR1 is SEHNR and CDR2 is FQNEAQ (reference sequence). The CDR3: CASSGTGGTEAFF. For the CDR3, the DNA is TGTGCCAGCAGCGGGACAGGGGGTACTGAAGCTTTCTTT. The variable domain in full, with the rest retrieved from reference TRBV7-9 and TRBJ1-1, is DTGVSQNPRHKITKRGQNVTFRCDPISEHNRLYWYRQTLGQGPEFLTYFQNEAQLEKSRLLSDRFSAERPKGSFSTLEIQRTEQGDSAMYLCASSGTGGTEAFFGQGTRLTVV.

The chain joins TRBV30 to TRBJ1-1, with D possibly being TRBD1 (6 bases). The CDR3 is 14 amino acids. The germline V gene encodes CDR1 GTSNPN and CDR2 SVGIG (reference sequence). Trimming left V 2 bases short and J 3 bases short, with 13 bases between. The CDR3 is CAWSPRGQDTEAFF. The CDR3 coding sequence is TGTGCCTGGAGTCCCCGGGGGCAGGACACTGAAGCTTTCTTT.

This clone appeared once. The CDR3 sequence is CASSREEAGANVLTF. Here the CDR3 DNA reads TGTGCCAGCTCCCGGGAGGAAGCCGGGGCCAACGTCCTGACTTTC. The rearrangement uses TRBV18 and TRBJ2-6, with 7 nucleotides matching TRBD2. Germline V lookup: CDR1 KGHSH, CDR2 LQKENI. The CDR3 contains 15 residues. With 6 bases clipped from V and 4 bases from J, the junction kept 6 bases outside the gene matches.